This TCR beta chain is from a study of blood T cell repertoires in COVID-19 (dated by TCRdb to between 2020 and 2021). As for the study more broadly: Collaborator samples came from the United States, Italy and Spain and covered acute and convalescent phases of COVID-19. The material from the prospective study consisted of cDNA or gDNA derived from T cells, B-cell-depleted T cells, or PBMCs. The dataset comprised deeply sampled blood TCRbeta repertoires from subjects exposed to, actively infected with, or recovered from COVID-19. The repertoires were made available in a free public database intended to serve as a resource for research on the immune response to SARS-CoV-2. Samples came from the ongoing ImmuneRACE study (first 160 participants) plus 1,254 subjects from 6 global collaborators. The sample metadata nearly always contained a de-identified subject ID, COVID-19 status, age in years and sex. Where HLA class I and class II types were available, the types were taken from metadata supplied by the sample provider, not from assay-based typing.

The germline V and J ends show losses of 5 bases and 7 bases respectively, and no gene match explains 8 bases of the junction. Per the germline V gene, SGHTA is the CDR1 and FQGNSA is the CDR2. Counted from cysteine to phenylalanine, this CDR3 has 15 amino acids. Only the CDR3 portion is preserved as DNA: 45 bases, with reading frame beginning at the first base. This clone was seen only a few times. Its antigen remains undetermined. Qualities for individual bases were not recorded, and no much larger clone is one base off. TCRbeta CDR3 regions were amplified from genomic DNA by means of the immunoSEQ Assay, a bias-controlled multiplex PCR. As for the original processing: Within the assay, amplification of reference gene primers was used to estimate how many nucleated cells each sample contained. To quantify the absolute abundance of each unique TCRbeta CDR3 rearrangement, sequence reads were collapsed and filtered. For each sample, productive Simpson clonality was calculated as the square root of Simpson's diversity index across productive rearrangements. TCRdb took this table from immuneACCESS and kept in-frame rearrangements with V and J called. Such tables lack part of the clones; where checked against another copy, unresolved V genes explain under half of the gap, and the rest is unexplained. The DNA gave D and trimming, while V, J and clone size come from that table. The sample table records over 250,000 clones; 70% to 90% of these occur just once. Around an eighth of the sample belongs to the ten largest clones.

Study-wide conclusions, independent of this receptor: How much clinical and demographic metadata was included differed by source and by participant, and the metadata was provided uncurated.

The collaborating institutions used their own protocols to collect whole blood in K2EDTA tubes. For TCRbeta analysis, collaborator samples were shipped as frozen whole blood, as isolated PBMCs, or as DNA extracted from either sample type. What was sequenced was peripheral blood. This receptor was identified in a woman aged 55 to 70 with acute or convalescent COVID-19. This chain is built from TRBV7-2 and TRBJ2-7; 13 bases in between match TRBD2. The nucleotides read TGTGCCAGCAGCATCAGGACTAGCGGGGGCGGGGAGCAGTACTTC. Its protein reads: CASSIRTSGGGEQYF.